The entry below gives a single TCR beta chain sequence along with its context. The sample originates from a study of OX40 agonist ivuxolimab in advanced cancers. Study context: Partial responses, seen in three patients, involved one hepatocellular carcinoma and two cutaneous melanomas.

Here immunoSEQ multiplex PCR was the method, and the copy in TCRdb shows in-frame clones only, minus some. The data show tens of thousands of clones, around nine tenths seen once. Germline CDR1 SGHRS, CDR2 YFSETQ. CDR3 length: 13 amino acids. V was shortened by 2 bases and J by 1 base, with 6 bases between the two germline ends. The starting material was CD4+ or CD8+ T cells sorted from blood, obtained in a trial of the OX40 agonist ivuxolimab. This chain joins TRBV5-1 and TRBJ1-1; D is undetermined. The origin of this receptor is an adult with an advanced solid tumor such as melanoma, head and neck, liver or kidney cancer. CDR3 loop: CASSFGRNTEAFF. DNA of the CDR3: TGCGCCAGCAGCTTCGGGAGGAACACTGAAGCTTTCTTT.